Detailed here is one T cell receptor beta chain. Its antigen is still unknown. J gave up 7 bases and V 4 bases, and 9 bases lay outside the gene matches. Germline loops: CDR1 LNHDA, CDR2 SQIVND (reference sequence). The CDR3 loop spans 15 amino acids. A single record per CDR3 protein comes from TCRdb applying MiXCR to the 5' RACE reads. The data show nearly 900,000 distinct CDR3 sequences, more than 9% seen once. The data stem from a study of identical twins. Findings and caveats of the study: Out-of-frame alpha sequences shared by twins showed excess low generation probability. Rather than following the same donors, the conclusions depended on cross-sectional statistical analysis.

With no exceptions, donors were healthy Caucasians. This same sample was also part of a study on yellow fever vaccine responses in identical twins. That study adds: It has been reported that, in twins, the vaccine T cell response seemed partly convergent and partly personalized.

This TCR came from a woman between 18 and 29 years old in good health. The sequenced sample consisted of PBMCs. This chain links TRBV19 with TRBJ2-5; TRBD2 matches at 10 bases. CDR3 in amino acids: CASSNRLAGVTTQYF. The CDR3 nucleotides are TGTGCCAGTAGTAATCGGCTAGCGGGAGTCACGACCCAGTACTTC.